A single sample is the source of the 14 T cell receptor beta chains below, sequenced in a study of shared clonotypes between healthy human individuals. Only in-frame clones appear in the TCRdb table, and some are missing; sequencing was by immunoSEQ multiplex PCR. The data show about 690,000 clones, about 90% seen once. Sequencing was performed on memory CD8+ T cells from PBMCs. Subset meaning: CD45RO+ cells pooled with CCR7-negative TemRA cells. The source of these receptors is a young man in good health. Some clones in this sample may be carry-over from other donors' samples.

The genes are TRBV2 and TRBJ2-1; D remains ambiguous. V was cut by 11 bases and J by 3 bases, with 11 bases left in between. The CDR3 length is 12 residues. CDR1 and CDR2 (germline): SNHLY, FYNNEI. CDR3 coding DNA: TGTGCCCCGTATATTAGCTACAATGAGCAGTTCTTC. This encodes CAPYISYNEQFF.

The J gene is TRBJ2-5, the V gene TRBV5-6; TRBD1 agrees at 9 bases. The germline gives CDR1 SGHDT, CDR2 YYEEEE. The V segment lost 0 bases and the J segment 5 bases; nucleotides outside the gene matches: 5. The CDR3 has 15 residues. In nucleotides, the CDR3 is TGTGCCAGCAGCTTGGGGGACAGGGAAACGGAGACCCAGTACTTC. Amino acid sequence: CASSLGDRETETQYF.

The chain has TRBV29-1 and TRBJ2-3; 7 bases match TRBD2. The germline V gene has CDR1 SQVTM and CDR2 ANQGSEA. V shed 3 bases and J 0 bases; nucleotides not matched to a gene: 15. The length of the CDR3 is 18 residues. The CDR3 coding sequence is TGCAGCGTTGAGGCCCCTAGCGGACCCCGTGCTAGCACAGATACGCAGTATTTT. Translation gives CSVEAPSGPRASTDTQYF.

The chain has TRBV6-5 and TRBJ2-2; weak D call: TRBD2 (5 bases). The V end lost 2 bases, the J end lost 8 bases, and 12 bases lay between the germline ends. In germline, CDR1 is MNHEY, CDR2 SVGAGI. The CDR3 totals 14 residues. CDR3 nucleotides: TGTGCCAGCAGTTACGAGGGCCCTTTAGGGGAGCTGTTTTTT. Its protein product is CASSYEGPLGELFF.

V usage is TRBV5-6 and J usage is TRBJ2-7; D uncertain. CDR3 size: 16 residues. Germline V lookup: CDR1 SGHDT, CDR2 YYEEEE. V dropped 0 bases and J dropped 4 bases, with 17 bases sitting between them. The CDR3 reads CASSLASGEQGYEQYF. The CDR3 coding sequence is TGTGCCAGCAGCTTGGCCAGTGGTGAGCAAGGTTACGAGCAGTACTTC.

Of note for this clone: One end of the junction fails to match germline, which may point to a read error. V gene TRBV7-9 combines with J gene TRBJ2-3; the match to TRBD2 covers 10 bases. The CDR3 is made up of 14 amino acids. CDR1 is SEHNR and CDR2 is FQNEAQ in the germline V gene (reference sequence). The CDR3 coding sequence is TGTGCCAGCAGCCTAGCGGGAGCTGTAGATACGCAGTATTTT. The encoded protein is CASSLAGAVDTQYF.

The CDR3 loop is CASSSSGVGWTEAFF. The CDR3 DNA follows: TGTGCCAGCAGTTCCTCAGGGGTGGGGTGGACTGAAGCTTTCTTT. The chain joins TRBV27 to TRBJ1-1; D might be TRBD1 (6 bases). CDR3 length equals 15 residues. Germline assignment: CDR1 MNHEY and CDR2 SMNVEV (reference sequence). Trimming cost V 4 bases and J 5 bases, with 17 bases left between them.

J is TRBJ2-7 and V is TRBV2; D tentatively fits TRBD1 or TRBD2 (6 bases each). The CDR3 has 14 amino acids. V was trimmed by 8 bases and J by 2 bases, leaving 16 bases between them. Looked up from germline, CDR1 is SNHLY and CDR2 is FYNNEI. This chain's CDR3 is CASFEGRGAYEQYF. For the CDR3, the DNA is TGTGCCAGCTTCGAAGGTAGGGGGGCCTACGAGCAGTACTTC.

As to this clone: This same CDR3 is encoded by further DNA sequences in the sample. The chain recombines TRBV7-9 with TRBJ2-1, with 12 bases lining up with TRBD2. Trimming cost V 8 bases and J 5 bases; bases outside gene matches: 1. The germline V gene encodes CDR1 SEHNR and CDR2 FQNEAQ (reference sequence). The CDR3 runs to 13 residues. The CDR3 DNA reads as TGTGCCAGCCGACTAGCGGGAGACAATGAGCAGTTCTTC. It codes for CASRLAGDNEQFF. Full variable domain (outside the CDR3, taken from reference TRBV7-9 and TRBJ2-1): DTGVSQNPRHKITKRGQNVTFRCDPISEHNRLYWYRQTLGQGPEFLTYFQNEAQLEKSRLLSDRFSAERPKGSFSTLEIQRTEQGDSAMYLCASRLAGDNEQFFGPGTRLTVL.

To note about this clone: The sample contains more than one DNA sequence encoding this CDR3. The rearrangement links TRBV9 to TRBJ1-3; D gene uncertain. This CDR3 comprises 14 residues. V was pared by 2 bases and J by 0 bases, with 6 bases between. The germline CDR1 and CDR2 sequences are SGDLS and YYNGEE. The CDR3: CASSVEDSGNTIYF. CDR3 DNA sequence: TGTGCCAGCAGCGTGGAAGACTCTGGAAACACCATATATTTT.

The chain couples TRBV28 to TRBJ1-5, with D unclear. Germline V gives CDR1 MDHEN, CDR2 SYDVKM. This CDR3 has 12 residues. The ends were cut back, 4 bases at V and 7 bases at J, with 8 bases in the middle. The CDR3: CASSSLRQPQHF. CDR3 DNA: TGTGCCAGCAGTTCTTTACGCCAGCCCCAGCATTTT.

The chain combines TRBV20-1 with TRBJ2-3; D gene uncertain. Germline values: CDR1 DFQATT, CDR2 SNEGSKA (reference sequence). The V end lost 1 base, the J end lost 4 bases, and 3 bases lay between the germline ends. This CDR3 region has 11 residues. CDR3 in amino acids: CSARVADTQYF. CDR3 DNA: TGCAGTGCTAGAGTCGCAGATACGCAGTATTTT.

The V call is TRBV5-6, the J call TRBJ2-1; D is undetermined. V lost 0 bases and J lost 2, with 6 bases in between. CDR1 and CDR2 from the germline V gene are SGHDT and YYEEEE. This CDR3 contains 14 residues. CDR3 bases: TGTGCCAGCAGCTTGGGGAGTACCTACAATGAGCAGTTCTTC. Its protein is CASSLGSTYNEQFF.

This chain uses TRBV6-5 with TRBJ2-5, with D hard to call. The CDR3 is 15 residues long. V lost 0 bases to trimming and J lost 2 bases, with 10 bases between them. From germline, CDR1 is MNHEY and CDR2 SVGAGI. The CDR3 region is CASSYSVPAQETQYF. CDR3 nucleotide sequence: TGTGCCAGCAGTTACTCGGTTCCAGCTCAAGAGACCCAGTACTTC.